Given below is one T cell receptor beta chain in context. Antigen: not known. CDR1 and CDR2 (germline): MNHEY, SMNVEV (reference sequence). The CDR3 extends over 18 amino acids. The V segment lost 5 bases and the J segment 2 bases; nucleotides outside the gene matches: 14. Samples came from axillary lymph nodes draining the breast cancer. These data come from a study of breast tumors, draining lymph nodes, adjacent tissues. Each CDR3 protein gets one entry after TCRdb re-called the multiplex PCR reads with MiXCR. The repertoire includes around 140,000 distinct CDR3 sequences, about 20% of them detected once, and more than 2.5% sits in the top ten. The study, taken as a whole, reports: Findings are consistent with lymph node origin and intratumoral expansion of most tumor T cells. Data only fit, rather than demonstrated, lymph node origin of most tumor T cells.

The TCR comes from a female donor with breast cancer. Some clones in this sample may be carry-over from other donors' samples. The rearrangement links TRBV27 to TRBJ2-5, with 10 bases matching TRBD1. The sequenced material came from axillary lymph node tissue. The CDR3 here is CASSIRQGALQGQETQYF. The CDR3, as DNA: TGTGCCAGCAGTATACGACAGGGGGCTTTACAGGGTCAAGAGACCCAGTACTTC.